This TCR gamma chain was profiled in a study of Vδ1+ human thymocytes. Germline loops: CDR1 EGSNGY, CDR2 YDSYNSKV. The CDR3 length is 14 residues. J was trimmed by 15 bases and V by 0 bases; bases with no gene match: 13. Thymocytes were sorted as CD3+ TCRVdelta1+ TCRVdelta2- after alphabeta T cell depletion. Study-level findings and limits: Thymic TRG and TRD repertoires appeared highly polyclonal, with Gaussian CDR3 length distributions.

Sequences come from RNA converted to cDNA by reverse transcription. CDR3 amplicons came from multiplex PCR with pooled V-gene forward and constant-region reverse primers. TCRdb re-called the multiplex PCR reads via CATT. Seen here are 8,000 to 9,000 gamma-chain clones, 56% observed once, and the top ten hold approximately 1.5%. Points on this clone: Its antigen is not identified.

The sample was Vdelta1+ gamma-delta thymocytes from the thymus. The subset was: FACS-sorted CD3+ TCRalphabeta- TCRVdelta1+ TCRVdelta2- thymocytes. The V and J genes are TRGV2 and TRGJP2. TCRdb is silent on the J gene; assignment here came from matching the DNA to germline. This receptor was taken from a girl under three years old who had congenital heart surgery. CDR3 DNA sequence: TGTGCCACCTGGGACGGGCCTGATCTCGTGTTCAAGACGTTT. Its translation: CATWDGPDLVFKTF.